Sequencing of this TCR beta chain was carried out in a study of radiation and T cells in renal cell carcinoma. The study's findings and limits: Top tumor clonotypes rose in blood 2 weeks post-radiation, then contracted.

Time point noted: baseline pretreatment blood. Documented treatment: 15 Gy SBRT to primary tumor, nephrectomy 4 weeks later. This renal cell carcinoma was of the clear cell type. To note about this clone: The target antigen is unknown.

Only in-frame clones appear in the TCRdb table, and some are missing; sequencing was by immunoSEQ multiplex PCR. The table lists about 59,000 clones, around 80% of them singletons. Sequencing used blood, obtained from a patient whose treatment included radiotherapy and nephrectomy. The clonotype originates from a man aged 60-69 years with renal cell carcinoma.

CDR3 sequence reads: CASSWEAYGYTF. The CDR3 DNA sequence: TGTGCCAGCAGCTGGGAGGCATATGGCTACACCTTC. This chain links TRBV5-8 with TRBJ1-2; the D is unclear. V was trimmed by 3 bases and J by 5 bases, leaving 8 bases between them. CDR1 and CDR2 from the germline V gene are SGHTS and YDEGEE. CDR3 length: 12 residues.